Presented here are 9 T cell receptor beta chains from one specimen sequenced in a study of blood T cell repertoires in COVID-19 (dated by TCRdb to 2020 to 2022). Library prep was done by the immunoSEQ multiplex PCR assay. What TCRdb holds here is the immuneACCESS table cut down to in-frame rearrangements. Part of the clones is not present; checked against another copy, under half of the missing clones reflect an unresolved V gene, and the others are unexplained. This sample gives around 68,000 clones in total; about 81% of them show up just once. Roughly 13% of the sample is in the top ten clones. Sequencing used peripheral blood. The receptors stem from a human donor in a cohort sampled during active COVID-19.

CDR3 sequence reads: CASSPLEGELSYNSPLHF. The CDR3 nucleotides read TGCGCCAGCAGCCCCCTTGAGGGGGAACTTTCCTATAATTCACCCCTCCACTTT. The V and J genes are TRBV5-1 and TRBJ1-6; perhaps TRBD1 as D (6 bases). The V and J ends lost 4 bases and 1 base respectively, with 18 bases between them. Per germline, CDR1 SGHRS and CDR2 YFSETQ. This CDR3 comprises 18 residues.

The chain couples TRBV5-4 to TRBJ1-3; D might be TRBD1 (5 bases). From germline, CDR1 is SGHNT and CDR2 YYREEE (reference sequence). The CDR3 totals 17 residues. V dropped 1 base and J dropped 1 base, with 15 bases sitting between them. This CDR3 reads CASSLTPGSWSGNTIYF. Here the CDR3 DNA reads TGTGCCAGCAGCTTGACCCCAGGGTCTTGGTCTGGAAACACCATATATTTT. The full variable domain, with the rest looked up from reference TRBV5-4 and TRBJ1-3, is ETGVTQSPTHLIKTRGQQVTLRCSSQSGHNTVSWYQQALGQGPQFIFQYYREEENGRGNFPPRFSGLQFPNYSSELNVNALELDDSALYLCASSLTPGSWSGNTIYFGEGSWLTVV.

The rearrangement links TRBV5-1 to TRBJ2-7, with 14 bases lining up with TRBD2. V shed 4 bases and J 3 bases; nucleotides not matched to a gene: 3. Germline V gene lookup returns CDR1 SGHRS and CDR2 YFSETQ. The CDR3 has 15 residues. The CDR3 bases are TGCGCCAGCAGCCCGGGACTAGCGGGGGTCTACGAGCAGTACGTC. It codes for CASSPGLAGVYEQYV.

The V and J genes are TRBV10-1 and TRBJ1-5; D unresolved. V was trimmed by 3 bases and J by 6 bases, leaving 9 bases between them. Germline values: CDR1 WNHNN, CDR2 SYGVQD (reference sequence). The CDR3 has 13 amino acids. This CDR3 reads CASSDGFGQPQHF. DNA for the CDR3: TGCGCCAGCAGTGACGGGTTTGGTCAGCCCCAGCATTTT.

The chain employs TRBV7-9 and TRBJ2-6; D may be TRBD2 (5 bases). The germline V gene has CDR1 SEHNR and CDR2 FQNEAQ (reference sequence). The CDR3 loop spans 14 amino acids. V lost 5 bases to trimming and J lost 13 bases, with 18 bases between them. CDR3 in DNA: TGTGCCAGCAGCCTTGGGGTACGGGGTGGGGTCCTGACTTTC. Translated: CASSLGVRGGVLTF.

By its share, this clone is medium-sized (0.01 to 0.1%). The rearrangement uses TRBV6-1 and TRBJ1-4; D gene unclear. Germline CDR1 and CDR2: MNHNS and SASEGT. This CDR3 is built from 16 residues. Trimming removed 2 bases from V and 4 bases from J, with 14 bases in between. CDR3 sequence: CASSESNRAFNEKLFF. The CDR3 DNA is TGTGCCAGCAGTGAATCTAATAGAGCTTTTAATGAAAAACTGTTTTTT.

A single count supports this clone. V gene TRBV10-3 combines with J gene TRBJ1-5; D might be TRBD1 (6 bases). Germline CDR1 ENHRY, CDR2 SYGVKD. CDR3 length: 16 amino acids. Trimming took off 0 bases at V and 3 bases at J, with 12 bases between the two ends. The CDR3 region is CAISESAHRDNQPQHF. CDR3 coding DNA: TGTGCCATCAGTGAGTCGGCTCACAGGGACAATCAGCCCCAGCATTTT.

The gene calls are TRBV3-1 (or the pseudogene TRBV3-2) and TRBJ2-1; tentative D call: TRBD2 (6 bases). Germline lookup yields CDR1 LGHDT and CDR2 YNNKEL (reference sequence). The CDR3 consists of 16 residues. V was clipped by 1 base and J by 14 bases, with 24 bases between them. The CDR3 spells CASSQVGGPGSDPEFF. CDR3 coding DNA: TGTGCCAGCAGCCAAGTGGGGGGTCCCGGGTCGGACCCCGAGTTCTTC.

V and J are TRBV12-3 or TRBV12-4 and TRBJ2-5; perhaps TRBD2 as D (6 bases). The V and J ends lost 5 bases and 8 bases respectively, with 12 bases between them. The CDR3 extends over 12 amino acids. As DNA, the CDR3 is TGTGCCAGCAGTCTTCCGCGGGGAACCCAGTACTTC. Amino acids: CASSLPRGTQYF.